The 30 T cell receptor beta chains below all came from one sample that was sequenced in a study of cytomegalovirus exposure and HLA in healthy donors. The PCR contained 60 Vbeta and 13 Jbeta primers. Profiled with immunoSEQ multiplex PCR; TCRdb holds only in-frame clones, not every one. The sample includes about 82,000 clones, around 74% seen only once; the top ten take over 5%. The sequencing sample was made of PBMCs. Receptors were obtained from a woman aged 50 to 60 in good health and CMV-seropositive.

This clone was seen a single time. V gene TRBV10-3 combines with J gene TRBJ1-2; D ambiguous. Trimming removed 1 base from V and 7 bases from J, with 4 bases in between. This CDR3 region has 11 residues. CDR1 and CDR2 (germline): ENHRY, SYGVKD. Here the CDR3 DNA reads TGTGCCATCAGTGAGTTCTTTGGCTACACCTTC. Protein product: CAISEFFGYTF.

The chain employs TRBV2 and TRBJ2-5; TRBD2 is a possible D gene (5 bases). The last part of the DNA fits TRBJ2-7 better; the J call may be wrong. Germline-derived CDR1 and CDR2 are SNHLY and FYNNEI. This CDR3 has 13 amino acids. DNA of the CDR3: TGTGCCAGCAGCACCGGGAACTACTACGAGCAGTACTTC. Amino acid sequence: CASSTGNYYEQYF.

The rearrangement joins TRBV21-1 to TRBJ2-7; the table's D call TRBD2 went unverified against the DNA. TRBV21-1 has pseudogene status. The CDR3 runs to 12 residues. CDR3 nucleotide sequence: TGTGCCAGCAGCAAAGGGGGGGGGAAGCAGTACTTC. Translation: CASSKGGGKQYF.

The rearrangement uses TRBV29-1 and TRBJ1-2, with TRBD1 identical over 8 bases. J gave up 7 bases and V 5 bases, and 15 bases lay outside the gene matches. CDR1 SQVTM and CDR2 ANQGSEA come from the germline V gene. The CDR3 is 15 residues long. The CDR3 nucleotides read TGCAGCGTTAAGGACAGGGCCGGCGTGACGGTTGGCTACACCTTC. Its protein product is CSVKDRAGVTVGYTF.

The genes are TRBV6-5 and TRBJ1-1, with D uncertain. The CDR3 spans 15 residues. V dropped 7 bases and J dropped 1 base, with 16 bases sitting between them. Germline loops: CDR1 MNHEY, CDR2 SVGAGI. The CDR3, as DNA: TGTGCCAGCACCAAAAGGCACAGCGGGAACACTGAAGCTTTCTTT. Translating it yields CASTKRHSGNTEAFF.

CDR3 nucleotide sequence: TGTGCCAGCAGCGGTAGCGGGAGGTCTCCTTGGGTAGAGGAGACCCAGTACTTC. Translating it yields CASSGSGRSPWVEETQYF. The chain links TRBV28 to TRBJ2-5; 10 bases map to TRBD2. This CDR3 is built from 18 residues. Germline V gene sequence: CDR1 MDHEN, CDR2 SYDVKM. The V and J ends lost 6 bases and 5 bases, in that order; junction bases with no gene match: 18.

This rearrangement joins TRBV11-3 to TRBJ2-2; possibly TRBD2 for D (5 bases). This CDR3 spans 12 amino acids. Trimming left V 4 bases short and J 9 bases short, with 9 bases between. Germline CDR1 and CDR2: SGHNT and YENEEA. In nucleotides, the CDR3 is TGTGCCAGCAGCTGGAGCGGTCGGGAGCTGTTTTTT. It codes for CASSWSGRELFF.

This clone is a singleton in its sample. Here the CDR3 reads CASSPLAAGTDTQYF. The CDR3, as DNA: TGTGCCAGCAGTCCTCTAGCGGCTGGGACGGATACGCAGTATTTT. This rearrangement joins TRBV6-5 to TRBJ2-3; TRBD2 agrees at 7 bases. CDR1 MNHEY and CDR2 SVGAGI come from the germline V gene. The CDR3 runs to 15 residues. The V and J ends lost 5 bases and 6 bases, in that order; junction bases with no gene match: 11.

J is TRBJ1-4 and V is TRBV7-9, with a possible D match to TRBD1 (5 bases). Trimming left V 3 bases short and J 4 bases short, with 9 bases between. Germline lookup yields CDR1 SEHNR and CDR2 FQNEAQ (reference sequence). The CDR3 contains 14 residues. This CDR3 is CASSLETDNEKLFF. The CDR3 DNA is TGTGCCAGCAGCTTGGAGACAGATAATGAAAAACTGTTTTTT. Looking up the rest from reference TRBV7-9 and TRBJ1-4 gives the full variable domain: DTGVSQNPRHKITKRGQNVTFRCDPISEHNRLYWYRQTLGQGPEFLTYFQNEAQLEKSRLLSDRFSAERPKGSFSTLEIQRTEQGDSAMYLCASSLETDNEKLFFGSGTQLSVL.

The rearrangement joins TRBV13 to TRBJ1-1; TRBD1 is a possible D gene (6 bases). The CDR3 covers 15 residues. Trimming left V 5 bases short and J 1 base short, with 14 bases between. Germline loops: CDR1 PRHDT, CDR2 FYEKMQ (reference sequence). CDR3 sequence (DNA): TGTGCCAGCAGCCCTCACAGGGTGGGGAACACTGAAGCTTTCTTT. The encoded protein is CASSPHRVGNTEAFF.

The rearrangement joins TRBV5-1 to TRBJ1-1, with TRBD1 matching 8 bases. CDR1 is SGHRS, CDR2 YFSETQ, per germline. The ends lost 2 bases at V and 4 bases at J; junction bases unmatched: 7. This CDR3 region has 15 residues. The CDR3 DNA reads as TGCGCCAGCAGCTTCAGATCGACAGGGGCCACTGAAGCTTTCTTT. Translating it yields CASSFRSTGATEAFF.

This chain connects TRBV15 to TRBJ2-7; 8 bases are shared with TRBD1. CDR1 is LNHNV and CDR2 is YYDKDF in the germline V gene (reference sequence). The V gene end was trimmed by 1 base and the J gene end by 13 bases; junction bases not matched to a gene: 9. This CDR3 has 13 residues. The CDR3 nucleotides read TGTGCCACCAGCAGAGGCGACAGGGGCACGTGTTACTTC. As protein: CATSRGDRGTCYF.

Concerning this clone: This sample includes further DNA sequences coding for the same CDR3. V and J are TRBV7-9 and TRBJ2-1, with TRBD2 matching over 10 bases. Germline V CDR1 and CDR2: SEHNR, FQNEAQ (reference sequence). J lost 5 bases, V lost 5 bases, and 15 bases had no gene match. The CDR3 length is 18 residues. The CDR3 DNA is TGTGCCAGCAGCCCATTTACCAGCGGGAGGGCCTACCACAATGAGCAGTTCTTC. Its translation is CASSPFTSGRAYHNEQFF.

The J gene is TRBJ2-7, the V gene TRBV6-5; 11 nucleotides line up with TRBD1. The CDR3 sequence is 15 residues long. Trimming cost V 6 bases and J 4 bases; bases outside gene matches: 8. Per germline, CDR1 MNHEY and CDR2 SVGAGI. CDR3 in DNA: TGTGCCAGCAGCCTCGGGACAGGGGGTACTTACGAGCAGTACTTC. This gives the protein CASSLGTGGTYEQYF.

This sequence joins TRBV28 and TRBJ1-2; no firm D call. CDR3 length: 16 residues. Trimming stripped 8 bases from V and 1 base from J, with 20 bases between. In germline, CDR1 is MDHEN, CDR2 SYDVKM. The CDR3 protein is CASYRLGTAYNYGYTF. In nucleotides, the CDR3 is TGTGCCAGCTATCGTTTAGGTACAGCCTATAACTATGGCTACACCTTC.

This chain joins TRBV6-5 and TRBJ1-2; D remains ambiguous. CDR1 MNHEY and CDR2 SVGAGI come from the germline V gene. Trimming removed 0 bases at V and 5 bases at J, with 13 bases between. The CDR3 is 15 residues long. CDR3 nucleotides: TGTGCCAGCAGTTACTCATCCAGGAATGGGTATGGCTACACCTTC. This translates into CASSYSSRNGYGYTF.

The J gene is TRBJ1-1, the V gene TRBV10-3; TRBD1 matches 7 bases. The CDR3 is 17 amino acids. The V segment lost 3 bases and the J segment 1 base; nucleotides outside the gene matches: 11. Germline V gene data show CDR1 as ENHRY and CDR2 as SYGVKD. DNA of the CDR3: TGTGCCATCAGTGATTCTGGCATTAACAGGGGGAACACTGAAGCTTTCTTT. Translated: CAISDSGINRGNTEAFF.

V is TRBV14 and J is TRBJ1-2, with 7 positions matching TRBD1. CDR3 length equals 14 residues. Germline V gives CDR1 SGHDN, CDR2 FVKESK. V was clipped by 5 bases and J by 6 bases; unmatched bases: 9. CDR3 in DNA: TGTGCCAGCAGCGCTCTGACAGGGTCAGATGGCTACACCTTC. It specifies CASSALTGSDGYTF.

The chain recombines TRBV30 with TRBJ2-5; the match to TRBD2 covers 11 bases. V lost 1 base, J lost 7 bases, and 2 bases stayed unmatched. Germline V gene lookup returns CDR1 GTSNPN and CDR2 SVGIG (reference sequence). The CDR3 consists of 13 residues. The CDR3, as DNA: TGTGCCTGGAGTGCTGGACTAGCGGGGACCCAGTACTTC. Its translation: CAWSAGLAGTQYF.

CDR3 sequence: CASSNSTSGYEQYF. As DNA, the CDR3 is TGTGCCAGCAGCAATTCTACTAGCGGATACGAGCAGTACTTC. The chain employs TRBV9 and TRBJ2-7; 8 bases are a match to TRBD2. The CDR3 has 14 residues. From germline, CDR1 is SGDLS and CDR2 YYNGEE. V lost 4 bases to trimming and J lost 4 bases; unmatched junction nucleotides: 7.

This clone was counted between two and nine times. This CDR3 is CASVSGRAEDTQYF. The CDR3 DNA sequence: TGTGCCAGCGTTAGCGGGAGGGCCGAGGATACGCAGTATTTT. V is TRBV21-1 and J is TRBJ2-3; the D segment call TRBD2 is taken from the table without a DNA check. TRBV21-1 is an annotated pseudogene. This CDR3 is 14 amino acids long.

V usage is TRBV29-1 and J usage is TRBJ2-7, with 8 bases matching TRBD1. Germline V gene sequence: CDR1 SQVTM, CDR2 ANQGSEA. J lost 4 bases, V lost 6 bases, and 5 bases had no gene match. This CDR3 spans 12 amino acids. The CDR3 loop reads CSVRTGFYEQYF. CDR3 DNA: TGCAGCGTCCGGACAGGGTTTTACGAGCAGTACTTC.

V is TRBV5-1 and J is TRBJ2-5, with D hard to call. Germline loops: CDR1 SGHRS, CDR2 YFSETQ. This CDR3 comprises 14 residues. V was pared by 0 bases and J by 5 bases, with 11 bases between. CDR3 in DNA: TGCGCCAGCAGCTTGGTGGCAGCGTTTGAGACCCAGTACTTC. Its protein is CASSLVAAFETQYF.

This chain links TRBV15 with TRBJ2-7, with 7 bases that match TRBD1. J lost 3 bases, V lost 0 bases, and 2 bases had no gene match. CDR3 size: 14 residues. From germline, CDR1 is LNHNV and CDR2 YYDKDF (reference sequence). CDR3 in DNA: TGTGCCACCAGCAGAGACCGGACAGGCTACGAGCAGTACTTC. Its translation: CATSRDRTGYEQYF.

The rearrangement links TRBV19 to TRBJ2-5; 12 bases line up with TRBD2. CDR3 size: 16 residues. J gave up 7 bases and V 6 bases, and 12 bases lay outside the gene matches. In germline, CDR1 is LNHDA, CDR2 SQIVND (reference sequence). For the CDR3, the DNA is TGTGCCAGTAGCCGGACTAGCGGGACCACAGTTGGGACCCAGTACTTC. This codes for CASSRTSGTTVGTQYF.

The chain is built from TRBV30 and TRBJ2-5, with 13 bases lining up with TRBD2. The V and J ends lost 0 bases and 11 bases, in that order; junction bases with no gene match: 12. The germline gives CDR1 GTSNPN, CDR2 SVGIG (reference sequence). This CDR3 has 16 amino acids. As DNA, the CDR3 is TGTGCCTGGAGTGTGCAATGGACTAGCGGGGGCCAGGAGCAGTACTTC. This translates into CAWSVQWTSGGQEQYF.

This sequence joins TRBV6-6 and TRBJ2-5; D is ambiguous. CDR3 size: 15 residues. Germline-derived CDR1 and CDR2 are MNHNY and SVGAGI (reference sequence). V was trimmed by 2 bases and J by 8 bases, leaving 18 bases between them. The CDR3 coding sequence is TGTGCCAGCAGTTACCCCGAGGCCGGAAAGGAAACCCAGTACTTC. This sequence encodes CASSYPEAGKETQYF.

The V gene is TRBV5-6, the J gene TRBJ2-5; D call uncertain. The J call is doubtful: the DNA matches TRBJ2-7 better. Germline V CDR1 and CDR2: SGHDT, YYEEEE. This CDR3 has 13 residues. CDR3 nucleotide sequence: TGTGCCAGCAGCTTGGCCAGTAACTACGAGCAGTACTTC. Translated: CASSLASNYEQYF.

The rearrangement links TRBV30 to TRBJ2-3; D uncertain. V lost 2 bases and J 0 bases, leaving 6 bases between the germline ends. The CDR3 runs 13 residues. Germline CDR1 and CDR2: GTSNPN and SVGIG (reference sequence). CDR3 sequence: CAWSPFSTDTQYF. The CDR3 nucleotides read TGTGCCTGGAGTCCCTTTAGCACAGATACGCAGTATTTT.

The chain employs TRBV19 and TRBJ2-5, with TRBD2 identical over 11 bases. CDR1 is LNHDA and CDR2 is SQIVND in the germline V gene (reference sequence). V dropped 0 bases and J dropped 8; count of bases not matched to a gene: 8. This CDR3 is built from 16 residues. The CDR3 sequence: CASSIDRGSGRATQYF. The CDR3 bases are TGTGCCAGTAGTATAGATCGCGGTAGCGGGAGGGCCACCCAGTACTTC.